This TCR beta chain originates from a study of regulatory T cells in long-lasting Graves disease. Broader study findings: Persistent disease preferred TRBV28, TRBJ1-2 and TRBJ2-5.

Researchers made TCR beta libraries by using iRepertoire HTBI primers and running Arm-PCR on CDR3 regions. In the authors' workflow: Across all samples, roughly 62 TRBV segments and more than 11 TRBJ segments were identified. From the multiplex PCR reads, TCRdb called clonotypes with MiXCR, one entry per CDR3 protein. The V and J calls reflect TCRdb's pipeline rather than the authors' work. The sample contains around 450,000 distinct CDR3 sequences, roughly a fifth of which appear only once. The CDR3 totals 13 residues. V was cut by 4 bases and J by 0 bases, with 9 bases left in between. Germline V CDR1 and CDR2: GTSNPN, SVGIG (reference sequence). Notes on this clonotype: Its target is unknown.

Stated time point: persistent/refractory GD, antithyroid drugs over 5 years with positive TRAb. TCR sequences were obtained from RNA taken from PBMCs. Patients came through an endocrinology department, and that department was in Xi'an, China. The input for sequencing was peripheral blood mononuclear cells (PBMCs), taken when the disease was refractory, from a patient treated with antithyroid drugs. The chain couples TRBV30 to TRBJ1-1; D is uncertain. The source is a female donor with Graves disease. The CDR3 DNA sequence: TGTGCCTGGAATTCGGGAGTGAACACTGAAGCTTTCTTT. Protein sequence: CAWNSGVNTEAFF.